What follows are 32 T cell receptor beta chains derived from one specimen sequenced in a study of blood T cell repertoires in COVID-19. Libraries were prepared by immunoSEQ multiplex PCR; TCRdb keeps only in-frame clonotypes and omits some of them. The sample records some 200,000 clones, roughly nine tenths being singletons. Sequenced: PBMCs or T cells enriched from blood (not recorded which). Receptors originate from a woman between 45 and 60 years old in a cohort exposed to, infected with or recovered from COVID-19 (not recorded which).

J is TRBJ2-7 and V is TRBV30; D unclear. This CDR3 comprises 14 residues. Trimming took off 0 bases at V and 2 bases at J, with 11 bases between the two ends. Germline assignment: CDR1 GTSNPN and CDR2 SVGIG (reference sequence). CDR3 bases: TGTGCCTGGAGTGTTTCTGGCACCACCTACGAGCAGTACTTC. This encodes CAWSVSGTTYEQYF.

The chain employs TRBV5-6 and TRBJ2-5; 10 bases agree with TRBD2. This CDR3 has 18 residues. In germline, CDR1 is SGHDT, CDR2 YYEEEE. V shed 3 bases, J shed 5 bases, and the junction held 16 bases outside the gene matches. The CDR3 here is CASSSVLAGSPLRETQYF. The CDR3 DNA reads as TGTGCCAGCAGCTCCGTACTAGCGGGGAGCCCCCTCCGGGAGACCCAGTACTTC.

The V gene is TRBV7-3, the J gene TRBJ1-2, with D possibly matching TRBD1 (5 bases). V dropped 5 bases and J dropped 7 bases, with 20 bases sitting between them. CDR3 length: 15 amino acids. CDR1 SGHTA and CDR2 FQGTGA come from the germline V gene. CDR3 sequence: CASSAMAGLAGGYTF. DNA of the CDR3: TGTGCCAGCAGCGCAATGGCGGGGCTGGCTGGTGGCTACACCTTC.

The genes are TRBV28 and TRBJ1-5; possible D gene TRBD1, 6 bases. Germline assignment: CDR1 MDHEN and CDR2 SYDVKM. V lost 4 bases to trimming and J lost 2 bases, with 15 bases between them. This CDR3 is 16 amino acids long. The CDR3 sequence is CASSSSGGQGNQPQHF. The CDR3 DNA is TGTGCCAGCAGTTCAAGCGGGGGCCAGGGCAATCAGCCCCAGCATTTT.

CDR3 protein: CASSPPGTGTDTIYF. The CDR3 nucleotides are TGTGCCAGTAGCCCTCCCGGGACAGGGACGGACACCATATATTTT. This sequence joins TRBV19 and TRBJ1-3; 9 bases are shared with TRBD1. The CDR3 has 15 residues. V was pared by 6 bases and J by 8 bases, with 11 bases of the junction left unmatched. Germline-derived CDR1 and CDR2 are LNHDA and SQIVND (reference sequence).

The chain recombines TRBV28 with TRBJ2-5; 8 nucleotides match TRBD2. CDR3 size: 15 residues. V lost 6 bases, J lost 5 bases, and 11 bases stayed unmatched. CDR1 and CDR2 (germline): MDHEN, SYDVKM. The CDR3 region is CASSYNNGGAETQYF. The DNA for the CDR3 is TGTGCCAGCAGCTACAATAACGGGGGGGCTGAGACCCAGTACTTC.

The chain joins TRBV19 to TRBJ1-2; TRBD1 agrees at 7 bases. This CDR3 has 14 amino acids. In germline, CDR1 is LNHDA, CDR2 SQIVND (reference sequence). With V trimmed by 10 bases and J by 2 bases, 10 bases remained unmatched. The CDR3 coding sequence is TGTGCCACCTACGGGACAGACTTAAACTATGGCTACACCTTC. Protein sequence: CATYGTDLNYGYTF.

The chain is built from TRBV6-4 and TRBJ1-4; D call uncertain. The germline V gene has CDR1 MRHNA and CDR2 SNTAGT. Trimming left V 4 bases short and J 4 bases short, with 10 bases between. The CDR3 loop spans 14 amino acids. This chain's CDR3 is CASSAGNSNEKLFF. The CDR3 coding sequence is TGTGCCAGCAGTGCAGGAAACAGTAATGAAAAACTGTTTTTT.

The V call is TRBV12-3 or TRBV12-4, the J call TRBJ2-3; 7 bases line up with TRBD2. CDR3 length: 13 residues. The V and J ends lost 7 bases and 6 bases, in that order; junction bases with no gene match: 7. The CDR3 DNA follows: TGTGCCAGCAAGCTCCGGGGGGTGGATACGCAGTATTTT. Encoded protein: CASKLRGVDTQYF.

The rearrangement joins TRBV4-3 to TRBJ2-5; perhaps TRBD2 as D (5 bases). Germline V gives CDR1 LGHNA, CDR2 YSLEER. This CDR3 is 16 amino acids long. The ends were cut back, 4 bases at V and 0 bases at J, with 15 bases in the middle. CDR3 protein: CASSPRVIGDQETQYF. In nucleotides, the CDR3 is TGCGCCAGCAGCCCACGGGTAATCGGGGACCAAGAGACCCAGTACTTC.

As DNA, the CDR3 is TGCAGTGCGCGACAAGGGGAAGGCTACACCTTC. Protein sequence: CSARQGEGYTF. This rearrangement joins TRBV20-1 to TRBJ1-2; perhaps TRBD1 as D (5 bases). The CDR3 sequence is 11 residues long. Trimming pared 6 bases from V and 8 bases from J, leaving 13 bases between. Germline values: CDR1 DFQATT, CDR2 SNEGSKA (reference sequence).

This clone showed up just once. The chain has TRBV5-4 and TRBJ1-2; D is perhaps TRBD1 (5 bases). This CDR3 has 15 residues. The germline CDR1 and CDR2 sequences are SGHNT and YYREEE (reference sequence). The germline V and J ends were trimmed by 3 bases and 5 bases, with 17 bases remaining between them. The CDR3 sequence: CASSSERDPGYGYTF. The CDR3 region has the DNA TGTGCCAGCAGCTCAGAGCGGGACCCCGGATATGGCTACACCTTC.

The chain combines TRBV28 with TRBJ1-2; 7 bases map to TRBD1. Unmatched junction bases numbered 9, after V lost 4 bases and J lost 4 bases. This CDR3 is built from 15 residues. Germline CDR1 and CDR2: MDHEN and SYDVKM. CDR3 coding DNA: TGTGCCAGCAGTTGGGGAGACAGGGTCGTCTATGGCTACACCTTC. Residues: CASSWGDRVVYGYTF.

This chain links TRBV10-3 with TRBJ2-3; 8 bases line up with TRBD2. V was pared by 3 bases and J by 1 base, with 3 bases of the junction left unmatched. The germline V gene encodes CDR1 ENHRY and CDR2 SYGVKD. This CDR3 is built from 15 residues. The CDR3 here is CAISDISGGTDTQYF. CDR3 DNA: TGTGCCATCAGTGACATTAGCGGGGGCACAGATACGCAGTATTTT.

This clone appeared once. The rearrangement joins TRBV6-2 or TRBV6-3 to TRBJ2-1; 11 bases map to TRBD2. V trimming: 0 bases; J trimming: 0 bases; junction bases outside the gene matches: 7. This CDR3 comprises 19 residues. Germline V gene lookup returns CDR1 MNHEY and CDR2 SVGEGT. This CDR3 reads CASSYSTASGGHSYNEQFF. The CDR3, as DNA: TGTGCCAGCAGTTACTCGACGGCTAGCGGGGGGCACTCCTACAATGAGCAGTTCTTC.

The chain carries TRBV7-8 and TRBJ1-3; D unresolved. The V and J ends lost 5 bases and 4 bases respectively, with 9 bases between them. The CDR3 covers 13 residues. Germline values: CDR1 SGHVS, CDR2 FQNEAQ. CDR3: CASSISGGNTIYF. The CDR3 DNA sequence: TGTGCCAGCAGCATCAGCGGAGGAAACACCATATATTTT.

The chain is built from TRBV24-1 and TRBJ2-5; the match to TRBD1 covers 7 bases. Trimming cost V 3 bases and J 4 bases; bases outside gene matches: 7. Germline V gives CDR1 KGHDR, CDR2 SFDVKD. This CDR3 contains 15 residues. CDR3 in DNA: TGTGCCACCAGTGATCCGACAGGGTTGGGAGAGACCCAGTACTTC. Its protein product is CATSDPTGLGETQYF.

V is TRBV25-1 and J is TRBJ2-1; 9 bases fit TRBD2. The CDR3 is made up of 15 amino acids. Germline CDR1 reads MGHDK; CDR2 reads SYGVNS. V dropped 7 bases and J dropped 4; count of bases not matched to a gene: 8. CDR3 loop: CASKPPGLAYNEQFF. The CDR3, as DNA: TGTGCCAGCAAACCACCGGGACTAGCTTACAATGAGCAGTTCTTC.

V and J are TRBV5-1 and TRBJ2-5; TRBD1 matches at 9 bases. Germline lookup yields CDR1 SGHRS and CDR2 YFSETQ. The V gene end was trimmed by 7 bases and the J gene end by 4 bases; junction bases not matched to a gene: 14. CDR3 length equals 16 residues. The chain's CDR3 is CASGIPGQGYGETQYF. The CDR3 nucleotides are TGCGCCAGCGGAATACCGGGACAGGGTTACGGAGAGACCCAGTACTTC.

The chain combines TRBV28 with TRBJ1-1; 7 positions match TRBD1. J gave up 4 bases and V 7 bases, and 9 bases lay outside the gene matches. CDR1 and CDR2 (germline): MDHEN, SYDVKM. This CDR3 region has 14 residues. The CDR3 sequence is CASKLPGQITEAFF. For the CDR3, the DNA is TGTGCCAGCAAACTACCGGGACAGATCACTGAAGCTTTCTTT.

DNA of the CDR3: TGTGCCAGCAGTTACTTTACAAATAGACGAGGCTACGAGCAGTACTTC. Translation: CASSYFTNRRGYEQYF. The rearrangement joins TRBV6-6 to TRBJ2-7; D not resolved. Per the germline V gene, CDR1 is MNHNY and CDR2 is SVGAGI (reference sequence). Trimming left V 1 base short and J 3 bases short, with 16 bases between. The CDR3 is 16 residues long.

The chain carries TRBV28 and TRBJ2-7; maybe TRBD2 (6 bases). Germline CDR1 and CDR2: MDHEN and SYDVKM. The CDR3 covers 16 residues. V shed 6 bases and J shed 7 bases, with 25 bases lying between them. The CDR3 region is CASSLPRDSRRLEQYF. The CDR3 DNA follows: TGTGCCAGCAGCCTACCCCGGGACTCCCGACGGTTAGAGCAGTACTTC.

The rearrangement joins TRBV11-2 to TRBJ2-1; weak D call: TRBD2 (6 bases). The germline V and J ends were trimmed by 0 bases and 0 bases, with 6 bases remaining between them. The germline gives CDR1 SGHAT, CDR2 FQNNGV. The CDR3 is 15 amino acids. CDR3 sequence: CASSLERGSYNEQFF. DNA for the CDR3: TGTGCCAGCAGCTTAGAGCGGGGCTCCTACAATGAGCAGTTCTTC.

The V call is TRBV12-5, the J call TRBJ1-2; D not certain. Looked up from germline, CDR1 is LGHNT and CDR2 is FRNRAP. This CDR3 is 12 amino acids long. The V and J ends lost 3 bases and 14 bases respectively, with 16 bases between them. The CDR3 nucleotides read TGTGCTAGTGGTTTTTCCCGAGTAGCGATTACCTTC. Its translation is CASGFSRVAITF. Full variable domain (remainder filled in from reference TRBV12-5 and TRBJ1-2): DARVTQTPRHKVTEMGQEVTMRCQPILGHNTVFWYRQTMMQGLELLAYFRNRAPLDDSGMPKDRFSAEMPDATLATLKIQPSEPRDSAVYFCASGFSRVAITFGSGTRLTVV.

This chain links TRBV7-3 with TRBJ2-1, with D possibly matching TRBD1 (6 bases). Trimming took 1 base from V and 5 from J, leaving 12 bases between them. Germline V CDR1 and CDR2: SGHTA, FQGTGA. The CDR3 sequence is 15 residues long. The CDR3 sequence is CASSLNPTGNNEQFF. For the CDR3, the DNA is TGTGCCAGCAGCTTAAATCCCACAGGGAACAATGAGCAGTTCTTC.

The J gene is TRBJ1-2, the V gene TRBV14; no firm D call. Germline V lookup: CDR1 SGHDN, CDR2 FVKESK. With 0 bases removed from V and 8 bases from J, the gap between germline ends came to 4 bases. The CDR3 loop spans 11 amino acids. In DNA, the CDR3 is TGTGCCAGCAGCCAAGATAGCGGCTACACCTTC. It codes for CASSQDSGYTF.

This chain joins TRBV18 and TRBJ1-4, with 9 bases fitting TRBD1. Per germline, CDR1 KGHSH and CDR2 LQKENI. Unmatched junction bases numbered 2, after V lost 3 bases and J lost 6 bases. The CDR3 covers 14 residues. Here the CDR3 reads CASSPRTGDEKLFF. CDR3 sequence (DNA): TGTGCCAGCTCACCTAGGACAGGGGATGAAAAACTGTTTTTT.

The V gene is TRBV11-1, the J gene TRBJ1-4; tentative D call: TRBD1 (5 bases). V was clipped by 8 bases and J by 5 bases, with 12 bases between them. This CDR3 is built from 13 residues. The V gene's germline CDR1 is SGHAT and CDR2 FQDESV (reference sequence). In DNA form, the CDR3 reads TGTGCCAGCCGGAGGGGCCTAAATGAAAAACTGTTTTTT. This gives the protein CASRRGLNEKLFF.

This chain joins TRBV7-2 and TRBJ2-7; D gene ambiguous. The CDR3 has 15 residues. CDR1 is SGHTA, CDR2 FQGNSA, per germline. Trimming removed 1 base from V and 0 bases from J, with 10 bases in between. CDR3 sequence reads: CASSLGASTSYEQYF. The CDR3 region has the DNA TGTGCCAGCAGCTTAGGGGCCAGCACCTCCTACGAGCAGTACTTC.

V usage is TRBV21-1 and J usage is TRBJ1-1; no check of the table's D call, TRBD1, against the DNA was made. TRBV21-1 is given as a pseudogene. There are 14 residues in the CDR3. The CDR3 DNA is TGTGCCAGCAGCCGCTACAGGGGGCGAACTGAAGCTTTCTTT. As protein: CASSRYRGRTEAFF.

V usage is TRBV5-6 and J usage is TRBJ2-1; 9 nucleotides align to TRBD2. V was pared by 0 bases and J by 11 bases, with 18 bases of the junction left unmatched. CDR3 length: 18 amino acids. The germline V gene encodes CDR1 SGHDT and CDR2 YYEEEE. The CDR3 protein is CASSLDRYSGGPTMKQFF. The CDR3 DNA reads TGTGCCAGCAGCTTGGATAGGTATAGCGGGGGCCCTACAATGAAGCAGTTCTTC. Variable domain in full (rest from reference TRBV5-6 and TRBJ2-1): DAGVTQSPTHLIKTRGQQVTLRCSPKSGHDTVSWYQQALGQGPQFIFQYYEEEERQRGNFPDRFSGHQFPNYSSELNVNALLLGDSALYLCASSLDRYSGGPTMKQFFGPGTRLTVL.

The chain combines TRBV5-1 with TRBJ1-2; 7 bases are a match to TRBD1. Germline V lookup: CDR1 SGHRS, CDR2 YFSETQ. The length of the CDR3 is 16 residues. J lost 8 bases, V lost 1 base, and 14 bases had no gene match. CDR3 amino acids: CASSLLQGNGMGGYTF. CDR3 nucleotides: TGCGCCAGCAGCTTGTTACAGGGGAATGGAATGGGCGGCTACACCTTC.